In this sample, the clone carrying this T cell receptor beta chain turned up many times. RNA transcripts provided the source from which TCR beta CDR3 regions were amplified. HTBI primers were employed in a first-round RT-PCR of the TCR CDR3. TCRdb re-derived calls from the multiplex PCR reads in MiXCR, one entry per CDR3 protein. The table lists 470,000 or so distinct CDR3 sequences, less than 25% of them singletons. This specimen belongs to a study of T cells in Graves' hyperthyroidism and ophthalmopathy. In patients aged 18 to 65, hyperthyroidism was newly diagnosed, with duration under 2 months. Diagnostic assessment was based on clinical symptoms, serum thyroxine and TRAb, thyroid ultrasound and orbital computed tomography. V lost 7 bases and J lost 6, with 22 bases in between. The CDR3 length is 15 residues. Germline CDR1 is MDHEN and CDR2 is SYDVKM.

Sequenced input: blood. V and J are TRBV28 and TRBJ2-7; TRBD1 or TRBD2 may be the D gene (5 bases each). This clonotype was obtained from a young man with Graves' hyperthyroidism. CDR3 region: CASIRQGTLKGEQYF. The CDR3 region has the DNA TGTGCCAGCATCAGGCAAGGGACCCTGAAGGGCGAGCAGTACTTC.